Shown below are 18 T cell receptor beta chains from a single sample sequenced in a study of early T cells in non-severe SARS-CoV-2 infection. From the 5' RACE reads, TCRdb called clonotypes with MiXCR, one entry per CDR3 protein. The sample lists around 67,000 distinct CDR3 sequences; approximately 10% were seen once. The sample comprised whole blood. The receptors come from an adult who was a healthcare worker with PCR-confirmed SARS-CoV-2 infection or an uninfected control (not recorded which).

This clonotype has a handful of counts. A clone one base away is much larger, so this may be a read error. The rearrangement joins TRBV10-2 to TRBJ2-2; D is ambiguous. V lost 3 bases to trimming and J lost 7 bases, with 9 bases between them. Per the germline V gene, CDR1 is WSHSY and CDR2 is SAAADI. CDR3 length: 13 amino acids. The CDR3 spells CASSELGIGELFF. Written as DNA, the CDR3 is TGCGCCAGCAGTGAACTGGGAATCGGGGAGCTGTTTTTT.

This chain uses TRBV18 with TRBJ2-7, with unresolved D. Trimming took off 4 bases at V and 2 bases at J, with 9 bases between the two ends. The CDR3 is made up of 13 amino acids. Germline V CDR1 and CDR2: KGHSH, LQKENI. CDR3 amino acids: CASSRGGTYEQYF. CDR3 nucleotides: TGTGCCAGCTCACGTGGCGGTACCTACGAGCAGTACTTC.

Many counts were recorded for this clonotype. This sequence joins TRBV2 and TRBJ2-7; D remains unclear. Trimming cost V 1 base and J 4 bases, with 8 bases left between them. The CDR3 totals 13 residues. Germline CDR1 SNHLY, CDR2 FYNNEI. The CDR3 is CASSEGAYYEQYF. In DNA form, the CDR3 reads TGTGCCAGCAGTGAAGGGGCTTATTACGAGCAGTACTTC.

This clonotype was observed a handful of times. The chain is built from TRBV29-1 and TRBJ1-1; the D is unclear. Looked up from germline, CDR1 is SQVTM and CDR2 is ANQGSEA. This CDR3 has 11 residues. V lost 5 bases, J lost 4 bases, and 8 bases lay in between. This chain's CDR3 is CSVHWGTEAFF. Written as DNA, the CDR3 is TGCAGCGTTCACTGGGGCACTGAAGCTTTCTTT.

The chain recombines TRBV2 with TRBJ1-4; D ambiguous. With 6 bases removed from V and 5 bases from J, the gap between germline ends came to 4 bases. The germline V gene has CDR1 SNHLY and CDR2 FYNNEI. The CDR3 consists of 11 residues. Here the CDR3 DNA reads TGTGCCAGCAGGGAGAATGAAAAACTGTTTTTT. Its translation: CASRENEKLFF.

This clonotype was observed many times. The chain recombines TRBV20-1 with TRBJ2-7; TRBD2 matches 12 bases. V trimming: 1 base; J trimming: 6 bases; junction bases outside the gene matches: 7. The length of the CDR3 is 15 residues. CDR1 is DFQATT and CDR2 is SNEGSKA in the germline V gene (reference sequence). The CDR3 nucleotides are TGCAGTGCTAGAGGGGACCTAGCGGGGGGGCGCGAGCAGTACTTC. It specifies CSARGDLAGGREQYF.

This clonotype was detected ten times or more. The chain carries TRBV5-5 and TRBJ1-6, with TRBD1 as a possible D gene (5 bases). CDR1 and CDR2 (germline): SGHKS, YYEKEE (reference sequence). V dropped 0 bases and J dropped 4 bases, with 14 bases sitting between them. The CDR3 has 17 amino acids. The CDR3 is CASSLGGPGPYNSPLHF. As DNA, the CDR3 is TGTGCCAGCAGCTTGGGAGGACCGGGACCTTATAATTCACCCCTCCACTTT.

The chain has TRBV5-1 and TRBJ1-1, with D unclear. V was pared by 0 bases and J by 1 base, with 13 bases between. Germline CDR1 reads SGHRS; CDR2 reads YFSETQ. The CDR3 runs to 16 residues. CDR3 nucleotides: TGCGCCAGCAGCTTGGGACGCGGCAGTAAGAACACTGAAGCTTTCTTT. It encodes CASSLGRGSKNTEAFF.

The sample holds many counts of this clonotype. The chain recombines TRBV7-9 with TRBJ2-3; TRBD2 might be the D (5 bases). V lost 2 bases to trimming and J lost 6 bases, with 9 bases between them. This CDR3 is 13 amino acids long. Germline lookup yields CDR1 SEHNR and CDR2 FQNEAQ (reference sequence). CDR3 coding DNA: TGTGCCAGCAGCTTAAATACGGGGGATACGCAGTATTTT. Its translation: CASSLNTGDTQYF.

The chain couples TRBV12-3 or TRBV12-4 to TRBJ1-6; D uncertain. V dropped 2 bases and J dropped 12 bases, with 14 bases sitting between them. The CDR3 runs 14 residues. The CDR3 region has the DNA TGTGCCAGCAGTTTATCCGGCACACATAAACCCCTCCACTTT. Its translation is CASSLSGTHKPLHF.

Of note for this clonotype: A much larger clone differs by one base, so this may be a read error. The CDR3, as DNA: TGCAGCGAACCCCTCCGGGGAGAGCCTAACTATGGCTACACCTTC. Residues: CSEPLRGEPNYGYTF. The chain joins TRBV29-1 to TRBJ1-2; D is unresolved. Germline V gives CDR1 SQVTM, CDR2 ANQGSEA. V gave up 7 bases and J gave up 0 bases, with 18 bases separating them. The CDR3 extends over 15 amino acids. Looking up the rest from reference TRBV29-1 and TRBJ1-2 gives the full variable domain: SAVISQKPSRDICQRGTSLTIQCQVDSQVTMMFWYRQQPGQSLTLIATANQGSEATYESGFVIDKFPISRPNLTFSTLTVSNMSPEDSSIYLCSEPLRGEPNYGYTFGSGTRLTVV.

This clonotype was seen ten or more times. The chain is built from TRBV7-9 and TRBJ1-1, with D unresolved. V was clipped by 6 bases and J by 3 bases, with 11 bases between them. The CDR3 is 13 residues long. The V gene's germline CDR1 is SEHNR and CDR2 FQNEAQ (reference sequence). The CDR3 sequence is CASRLTRDTEAFF. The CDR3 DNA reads TGTGCCAGCAGACTTACCCGGGACACTGAAGCTTTCTTT.

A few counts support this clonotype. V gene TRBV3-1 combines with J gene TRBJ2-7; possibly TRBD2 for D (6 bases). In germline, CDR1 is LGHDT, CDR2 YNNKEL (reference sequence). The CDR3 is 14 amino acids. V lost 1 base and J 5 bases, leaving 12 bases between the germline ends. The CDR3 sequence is CASSQVTSSHEQYF. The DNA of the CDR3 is TGTGCCAGCAGCCAAGTGACTAGTAGCCACGAGCAGTACTTC.

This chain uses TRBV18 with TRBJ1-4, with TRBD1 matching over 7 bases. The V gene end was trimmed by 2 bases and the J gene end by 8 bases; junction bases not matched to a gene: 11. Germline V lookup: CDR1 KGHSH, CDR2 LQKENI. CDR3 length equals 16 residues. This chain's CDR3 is CASSPASGTAAEKLFF. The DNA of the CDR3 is TGTGCCAGCTCACCAGCCTCCGGGACAGCCGCCGAAAAACTGTTTTTT.

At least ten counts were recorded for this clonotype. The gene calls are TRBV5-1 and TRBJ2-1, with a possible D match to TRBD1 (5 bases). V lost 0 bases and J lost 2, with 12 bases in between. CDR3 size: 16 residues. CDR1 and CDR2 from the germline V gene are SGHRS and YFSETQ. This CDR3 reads CASSLAWGSTYNEQFF. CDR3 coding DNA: TGCGCCAGCAGCTTGGCATGGGGCAGTACCTACAATGAGCAGTTCTTC.

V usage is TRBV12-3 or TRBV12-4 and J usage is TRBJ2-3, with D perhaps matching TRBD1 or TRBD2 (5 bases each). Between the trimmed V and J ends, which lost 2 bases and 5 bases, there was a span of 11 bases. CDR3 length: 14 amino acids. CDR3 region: CASSLRGAEDTQYF. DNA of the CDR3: TGTGCCAGCAGTTTAAGAGGGGCGGAAGATACGCAGTATTTT.

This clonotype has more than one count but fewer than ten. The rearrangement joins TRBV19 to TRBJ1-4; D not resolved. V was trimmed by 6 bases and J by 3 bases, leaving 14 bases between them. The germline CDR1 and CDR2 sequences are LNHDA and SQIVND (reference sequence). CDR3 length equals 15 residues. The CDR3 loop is CASRTPGTPNEKLFF. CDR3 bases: TGTGCCAGTAGGACCCCGGGCACCCCTAATGAAAAACTGTTTTTT.

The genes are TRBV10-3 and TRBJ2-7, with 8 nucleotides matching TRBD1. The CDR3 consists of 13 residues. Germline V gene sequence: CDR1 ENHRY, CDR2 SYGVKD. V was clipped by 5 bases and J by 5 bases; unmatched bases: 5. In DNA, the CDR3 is TGTGCCATCAGTCCGGGACAGGAAGACGAGCAGTACTTC. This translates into CAISPGQEDEQYF.